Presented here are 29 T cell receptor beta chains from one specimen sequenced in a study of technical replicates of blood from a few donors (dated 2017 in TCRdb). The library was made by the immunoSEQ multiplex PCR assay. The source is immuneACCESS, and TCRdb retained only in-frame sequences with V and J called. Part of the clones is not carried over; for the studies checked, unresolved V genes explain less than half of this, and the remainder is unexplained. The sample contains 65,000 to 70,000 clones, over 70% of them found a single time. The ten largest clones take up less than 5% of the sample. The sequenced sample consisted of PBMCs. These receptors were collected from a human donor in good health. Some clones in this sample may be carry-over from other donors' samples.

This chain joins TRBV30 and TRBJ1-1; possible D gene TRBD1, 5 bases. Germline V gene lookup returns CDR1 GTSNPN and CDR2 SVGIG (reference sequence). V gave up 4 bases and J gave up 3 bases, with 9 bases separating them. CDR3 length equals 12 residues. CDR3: CAWTGYDTEAFF. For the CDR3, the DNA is TGTGCCTGGACAGGGTATGACACTGAAGCTTTCTTT.

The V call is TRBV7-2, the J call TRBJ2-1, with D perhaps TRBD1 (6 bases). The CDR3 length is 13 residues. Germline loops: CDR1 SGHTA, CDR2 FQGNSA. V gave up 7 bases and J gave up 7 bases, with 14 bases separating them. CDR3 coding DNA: TGTGCCAGCACCCAGGGGCTCGGTAATGAGCAGTTCTTC. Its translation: CASTQGLGNEQFF.

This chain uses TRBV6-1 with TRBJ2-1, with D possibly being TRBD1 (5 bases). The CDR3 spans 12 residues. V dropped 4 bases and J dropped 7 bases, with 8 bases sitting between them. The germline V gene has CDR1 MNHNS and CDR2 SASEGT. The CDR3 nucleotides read TGTGCCAGCAGTGCCAACAGGAATGAGCAGTTCTTC. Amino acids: CASSANRNEQFF.

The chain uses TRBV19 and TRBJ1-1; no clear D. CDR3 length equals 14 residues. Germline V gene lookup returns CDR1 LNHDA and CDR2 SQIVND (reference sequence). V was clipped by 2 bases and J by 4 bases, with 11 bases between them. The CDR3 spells CASSIRGRPTEAFF. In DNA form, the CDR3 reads TGTGCCAGTAGTATACGCGGCCGTCCCACTGAAGCTTTCTTT.

The CDR3 loop is CASSQEQGAEAFF. In nucleotides, the CDR3 is TGCGCCAGCAGCCAAGAACAGGGGGCTGAAGCTTTCTTT. The chain combines TRBV4-3 with TRBJ1-1; 8 positions agree with TRBD1. Germline loops: CDR1 LGHNA, CDR2 YSLEER. The CDR3 spans 13 residues. V lost 0 bases, J lost 6 bases, and 0 bases stayed unmatched.

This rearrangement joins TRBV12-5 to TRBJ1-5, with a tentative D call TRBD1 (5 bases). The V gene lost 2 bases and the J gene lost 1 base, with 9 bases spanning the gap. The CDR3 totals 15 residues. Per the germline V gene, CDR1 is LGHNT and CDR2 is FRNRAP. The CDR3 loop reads CASGLPGPSNQPQHF. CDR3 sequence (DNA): TGTGCTAGTGGTTTGCCAGGGCCCAGCAATCAGCCCCAGCATTTT.

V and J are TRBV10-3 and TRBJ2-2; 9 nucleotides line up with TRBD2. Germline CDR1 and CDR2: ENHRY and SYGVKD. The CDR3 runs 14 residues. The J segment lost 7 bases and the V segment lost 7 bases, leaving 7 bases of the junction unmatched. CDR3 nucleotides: TGTGCCATCAAGGCGGGGGGGCCCGGCGGGGAGCTGTTTTTT. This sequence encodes CAIKAGGPGGELFF.

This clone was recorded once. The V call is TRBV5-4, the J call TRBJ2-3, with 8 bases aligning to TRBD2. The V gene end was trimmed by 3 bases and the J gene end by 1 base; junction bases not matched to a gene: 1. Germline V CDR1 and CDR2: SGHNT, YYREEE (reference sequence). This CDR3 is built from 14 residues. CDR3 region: CASSYSGGTDTQYF. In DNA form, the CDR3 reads TGTGCCAGCAGCTATAGCGGGGGCACAGATACGCAGTATTTT.

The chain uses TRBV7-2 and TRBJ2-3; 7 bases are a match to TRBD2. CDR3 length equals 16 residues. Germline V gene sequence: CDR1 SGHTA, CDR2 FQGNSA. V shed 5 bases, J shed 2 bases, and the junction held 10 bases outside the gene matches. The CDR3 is CASSLEEGLPTDTQYF. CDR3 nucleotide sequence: TGTGCCAGCAGCCTCGAGGAGGGACTACCCACAGATACGCAGTATTTT.

As DNA, the CDR3 is TGTGCCTGGAGTCTCCCCGGGGACTATTTCTACGAGCAGTACTTC. Encoded protein: CAWSLPGDYFYEQYF. This chain uses TRBV30 with TRBJ2-7; 7 nucleotides align to TRBD2. Germline CDR1 is GTSNPN and CDR2 is SVGIG (reference sequence). The CDR3 loop spans 15 amino acids. V lost 2 bases to trimming and J lost 3 bases; unmatched junction nucleotides: 10.

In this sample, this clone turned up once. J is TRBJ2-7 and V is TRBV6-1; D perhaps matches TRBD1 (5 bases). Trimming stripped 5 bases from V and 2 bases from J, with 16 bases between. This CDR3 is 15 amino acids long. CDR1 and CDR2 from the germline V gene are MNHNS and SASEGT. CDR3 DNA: TGTGCCAGCAGTTTAGGGGTCCCAGGGACCTACGAGCAGTACTTC. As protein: CASSLGVPGTYEQYF.

The CDR3 spells CAIKPGTGRTGENTIYF. As DNA, the CDR3 is TGTGCCATAAAACCCGGGACAGGGCGAACTGGGGAAAACACCATATATTTT. V usage is TRBV7-9 and J usage is TRBJ1-3, with TRBD1 matching 9 bases. V was clipped by 10 bases and J by 6 bases; unmatched bases: 19. This CDR3 contains 17 residues. Germline-derived CDR1 and CDR2 are SEHNR and FQNEAQ (reference sequence).

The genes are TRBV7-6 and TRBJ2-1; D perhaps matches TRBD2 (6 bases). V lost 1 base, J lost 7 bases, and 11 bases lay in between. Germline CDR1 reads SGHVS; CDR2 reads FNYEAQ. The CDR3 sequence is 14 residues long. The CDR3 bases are TGTGCCAGCAGCTTAGAGGAGGGACCGAATGAGCAGTTCTTC. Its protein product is CASSLEEGPNEQFF.

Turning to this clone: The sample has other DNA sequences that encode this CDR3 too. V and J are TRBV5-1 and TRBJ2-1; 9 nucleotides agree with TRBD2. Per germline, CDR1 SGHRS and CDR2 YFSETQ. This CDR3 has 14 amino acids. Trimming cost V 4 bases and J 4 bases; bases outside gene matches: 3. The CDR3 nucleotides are TGCGCCAGCAGCGGAGCGGGAGGTTACAATGAGCAGTTCTTC. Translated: CASSGAGGYNEQFF.

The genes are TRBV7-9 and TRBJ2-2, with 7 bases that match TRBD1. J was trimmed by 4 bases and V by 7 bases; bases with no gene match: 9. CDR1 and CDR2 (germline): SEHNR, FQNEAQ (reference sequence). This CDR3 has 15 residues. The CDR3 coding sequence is TGTGCCAGCACCTTTTCCGGACAGGTCACCGGGGAGCTGTTTTTT. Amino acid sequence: CASTFSGQVTGELFF.

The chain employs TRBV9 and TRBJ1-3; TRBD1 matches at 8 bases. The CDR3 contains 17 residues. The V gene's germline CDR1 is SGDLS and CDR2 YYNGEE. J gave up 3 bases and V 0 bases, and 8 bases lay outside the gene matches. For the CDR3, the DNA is TGTGCCAGCAGCGTAGATTCCCAGGGGGCCCGTGGAAACACCATATATTTT. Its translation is CASSVDSQGARGNTIYF. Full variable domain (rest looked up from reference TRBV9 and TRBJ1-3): DSGVTQTPKHLITATGQRVTLRCSPRSGDLSVYWYQQSLDQGLQFLIQYYNGEERAKGNILERFSAQQFPDLHSELNLSSLELGDSALYFCASSVDSQGARGNTIYFGEGSWLTVV.

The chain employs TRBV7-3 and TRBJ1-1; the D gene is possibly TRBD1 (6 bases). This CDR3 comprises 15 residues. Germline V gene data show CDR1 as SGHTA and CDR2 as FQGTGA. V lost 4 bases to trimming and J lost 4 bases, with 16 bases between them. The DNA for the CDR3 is TGTGCCAGCAGCTCAGAGGGGGGGCTGAGCACTGAAGCTTTCTTT. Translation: CASSSEGGLSTEAFF. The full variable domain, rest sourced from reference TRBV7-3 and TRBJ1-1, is GAGVSQTPSNKVTEKGKYVELRCDPISGHTALYWYRQSLGQGPEFLIYFQGTGAADDSGLPNDRFFAVRPEGSVSTLKIQRTERGDSAVYLCASSSEGGLSTEAFFGQGTRLTVV.

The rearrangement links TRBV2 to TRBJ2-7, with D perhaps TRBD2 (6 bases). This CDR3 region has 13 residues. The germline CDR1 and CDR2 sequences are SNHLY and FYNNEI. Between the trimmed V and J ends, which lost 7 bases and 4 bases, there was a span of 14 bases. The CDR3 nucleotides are TGTGCCAGCACATTAGCGGCCGCATACGAGCAGTACTTC. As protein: CASTLAAAYEQYF.

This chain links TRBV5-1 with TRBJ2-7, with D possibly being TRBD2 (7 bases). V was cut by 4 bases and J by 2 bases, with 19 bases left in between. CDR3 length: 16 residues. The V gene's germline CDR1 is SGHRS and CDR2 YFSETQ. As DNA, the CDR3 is TGCGCCAGCAGCCGTGGGGGGGCAGGGAAAACCTACGAGCAGTACTTC. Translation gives CASSRGGAGKTYEQYF.

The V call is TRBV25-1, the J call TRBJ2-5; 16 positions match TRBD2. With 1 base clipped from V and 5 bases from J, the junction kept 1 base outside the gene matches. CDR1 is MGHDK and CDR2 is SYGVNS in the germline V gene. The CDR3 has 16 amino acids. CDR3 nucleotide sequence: TGTGCCAGCAGTGAATGGGGACTAGCGGGAGGGGAGACCCAGTACTTC. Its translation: CASSEWGLAGGETQYF.

The CDR3 spells CSVPQTGTYTF. As DNA, the CDR3 is TGCAGCGTTCCTCAGACAGGGACCTACACCTTC. The V and J genes are TRBV29-1 and TRBJ1-2, with 7 positions matching TRBD1. CDR1 is SQVTM and CDR2 is ANQGSEA in the germline V gene. V shed 5 bases and J 10 bases; nucleotides not matched to a gene: 7. The CDR3 is made up of 11 amino acids.

The DNA of the CDR3 is TGTGCCAGCAGCCCCTCGGACAGGGAAAATTCACCCCTCCACTTT. Its translation: CASSPSDRENSPLHF. This chain joins TRBV7-6 and TRBJ1-6, with 8 bases identical to TRBD1. J gave up 7 bases and V 5 bases, and 7 bases lay outside the gene matches. In germline, CDR1 is SGHVS, CDR2 FNYEAQ. The CDR3 covers 15 residues.

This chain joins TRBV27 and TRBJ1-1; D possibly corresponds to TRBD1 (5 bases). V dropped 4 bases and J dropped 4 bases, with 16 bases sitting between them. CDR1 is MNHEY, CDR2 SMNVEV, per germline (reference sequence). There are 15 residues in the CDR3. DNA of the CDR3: TGTGCCAGCAGTTCAGGCGGGGGGTTGATCACTGAAGCTTTCTTT. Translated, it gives CASSSGGGLITEAFF.

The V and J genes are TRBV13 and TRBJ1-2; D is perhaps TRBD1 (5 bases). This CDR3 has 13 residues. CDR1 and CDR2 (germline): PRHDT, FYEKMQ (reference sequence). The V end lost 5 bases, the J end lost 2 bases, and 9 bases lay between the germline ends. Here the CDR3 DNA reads TGTGCCAGCAGCCTACAGGAGAACTATGGCTACACCTTC. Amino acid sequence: CASSLQENYGYTF.

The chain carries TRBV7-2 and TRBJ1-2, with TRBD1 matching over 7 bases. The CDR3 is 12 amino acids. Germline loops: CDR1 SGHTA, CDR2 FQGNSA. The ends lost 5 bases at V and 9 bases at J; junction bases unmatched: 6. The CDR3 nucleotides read TGTGCCAGCAGCCCCGACAGGGTCAGCTACACCTTC. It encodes CASSPDRVSYTF.

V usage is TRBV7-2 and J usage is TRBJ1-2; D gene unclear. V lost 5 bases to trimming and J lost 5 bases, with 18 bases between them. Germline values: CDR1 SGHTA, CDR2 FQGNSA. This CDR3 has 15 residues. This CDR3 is CASSAYRTEGYGYTF. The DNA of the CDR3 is TGTGCCAGCAGCGCCTACCGGACCGAGGGATATGGCTACACCTTC.

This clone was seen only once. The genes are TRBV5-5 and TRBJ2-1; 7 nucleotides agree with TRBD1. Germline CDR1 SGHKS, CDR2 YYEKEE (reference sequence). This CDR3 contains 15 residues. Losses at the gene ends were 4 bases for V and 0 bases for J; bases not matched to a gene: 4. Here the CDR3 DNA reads TGTGCCAGCAGCAATACAGGGGACTCCTACAATGAGCAGTTCTTC. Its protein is CASSNTGDSYNEQFF.

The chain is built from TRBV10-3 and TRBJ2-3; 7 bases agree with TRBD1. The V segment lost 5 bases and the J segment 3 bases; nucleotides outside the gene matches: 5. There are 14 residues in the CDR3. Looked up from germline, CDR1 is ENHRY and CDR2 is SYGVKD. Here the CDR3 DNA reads TGTGCCATCAGTACAGGGGATCGGACAGATACGCAGTATTTT. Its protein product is CAISTGDRTDTQYF.

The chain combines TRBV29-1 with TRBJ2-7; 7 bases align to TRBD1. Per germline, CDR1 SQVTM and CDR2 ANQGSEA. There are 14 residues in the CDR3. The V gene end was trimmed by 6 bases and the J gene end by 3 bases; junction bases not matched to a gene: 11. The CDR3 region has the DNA TGCAGCGTCGTTCCAACTGACAGGGACTACGAGCAGTACTTC. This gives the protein CSVVPTDRDYEQYF.